These T cell receptor beta chains were read from a single sample in a study of blood T cell repertoires in COVID-19. Here immunoSEQ multiplex PCR was the method, and the copy in TCRdb shows in-frame clones only, minus some. Of about 170,000 clones listed, about four fifths are singletons. Sample: peripheral blood. The receptors derive from an older man with active or convalescent COVID-19. Each CDR3 is given with its conserved first and last residue. The order of the fields is clone size, V gene, J gene, D gene, CDR3 DNA, CDR3 protein. D genes are given only for firm matches. Clone size appears in some rows only: once, few, many, or a class for an expanded clone.

abundance: -
v_gene: TRBV19
j_gene: TRBJ1-5
d_gene: TRBD1
CDR3nt: TGTGCCAGTAGTACCAACAGGGGGCGAGGCAATCAGCCCCAGCATTTT
CDR3aa: CASSTNRGRGNQPQHF

abundance: -
v_gene: TRBV19
j_gene: TRBJ1-5
d_gene: -
CDR3nt: TGTGCCAGTAGATTGGGTACAGGGAATAGCAATCAGCCCCAGCATTTT
CDR3aa: CASRLGTGNSNQPQHF

abundance: -
v_gene: TRBV6-5
j_gene: TRBJ1-3
d_gene: -
CDR3nt: TGTGCCAGCAGTAAGGGGTTCGCTGGAAACACCATATATTTT
CDR3aa: CASSKGFAGNTIYF

abundance: -
v_gene: TRBV7-2
j_gene: TRBJ2-5
d_gene: -
CDR3nt: TGTGCCAGCAGCTTAGCGGGGGGAGGCCAAGAGACCCAGTACTTC
CDR3aa: CASSLAGGGQETQYF

abundance: -
v_gene: TRBV19
j_gene: TRBJ1-1
d_gene: -
CDR3nt: TGTGCCAGTAGTATTGGAGGGCCGAACACTGAAGCTTTCTTT
CDR3aa: CASSIGGPNTEAFF

abundance: -
v_gene: TRBV18
j_gene: TRBJ2-3
d_gene: TRBD1
CDR3nt: TGTGCCAGCTCACCCAGGGGGCGTCAGGCAGATACGCAGTATTTT
CDR3aa: CASSPRGRQADTQYF

abundance: -
v_gene: TRBV12-5
j_gene: TRBJ2-3
d_gene: TRBD2
CDR3nt: TGTGCTAGTGGTTTGGTCGCCACGGGGACTAGCGGCACAGATACGCAGTATTTT
CDR3aa: CASGLVATGTSGTDTQYF

abundance: once
v_gene: TRBV2
j_gene: TRBJ2-1
d_gene: -
CDR3nt: TGTGCCAGCAGATCGGGAGCGGGCTCCTACAATGAGCAGTTCTTC
CDR3aa: CASRSGAGSYNEQFF

abundance: -
v_gene: TRBV5-1
j_gene: TRBJ2-7
d_gene: -
CDR3nt: TGCGCCAGCAGCTGGGAGAGTCGAAACACCGCGTCCTACGAGCAGTACTTC
CDR3aa: CASSWESRNTASYEQYF

abundance: -
v_gene: TRBV3-1/TRBV3-2
j_gene: TRBJ2-2
d_gene: -
CDR3nt: TGTGCCAGCAGCCCGACAGCGCCCCAAGGGGGGGAGCTGTTTTTT
CDR3aa: CASSPTAPQGGELFF

abundance: -
v_gene: TRBV4-1
j_gene: TRBJ1-1
d_gene: TRBD1
CDR3nt: TGCGCCAGCAGCCACCTGACAGGGGTGAACACTGAAGCTTTCTTT
CDR3aa: CASSHLTGVNTEAFF